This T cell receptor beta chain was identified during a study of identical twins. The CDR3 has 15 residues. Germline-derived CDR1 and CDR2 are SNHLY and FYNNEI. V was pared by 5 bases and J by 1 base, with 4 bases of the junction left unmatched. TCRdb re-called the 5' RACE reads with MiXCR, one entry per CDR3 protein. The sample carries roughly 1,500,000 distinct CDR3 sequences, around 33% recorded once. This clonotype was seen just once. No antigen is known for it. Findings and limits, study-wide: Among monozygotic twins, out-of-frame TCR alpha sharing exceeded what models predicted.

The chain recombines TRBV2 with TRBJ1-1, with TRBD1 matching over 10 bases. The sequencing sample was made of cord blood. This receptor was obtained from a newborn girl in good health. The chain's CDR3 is CASSKRTGGNTEAFF. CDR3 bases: TGTGCCAGCAGTAAACGGACAGGGGGGAACACTGAAGCTTTCTTT.